What follows are 13 T cell receptor beta chains derived from one specimen sequenced in a study of blood T cell repertoires in COVID-19. Data came from immunoSEQ multiplex PCR; TCRdb stores just in-frame clones and leaves some out. Among roughly 76,000 clones listed, 75% to 80% were seen once. Sample: peripheral blood. The receptors stem from a human donor in a cohort sampled during active COVID-19.

The gene calls are TRBV7-9 and TRBJ2-2; D possibly corresponds to TRBD2 (6 bases). Per the germline V gene, CDR1 is SEHNR and CDR2 is FQNEAQ (reference sequence). Trimming took off 4 bases at V and 2 bases at J, with 23 bases between the two ends. There are 19 residues in the CDR3. The CDR3 sequence is CASSSPPGRDSGNTGELFF. The CDR3 nucleotides read TGTGCCAGCAGCTCACCCCCCGGCCGGGACTCGGGAAACACCGGGGAGCTGTTTTTT.

This clone was counted a few times. The chain recombines TRBV30 with TRBJ1-5; D remains ambiguous. This CDR3 is 13 amino acids long. Germline-derived CDR1 and CDR2 are GTSNPN and SVGIG (reference sequence). The V end was cut by 8 bases, the J end by 3 bases, with 14 bases between. The CDR3 DNA reads as TGTGCCGCCGAAGGGAGTACCAATCAGCCCCAGCATTTT. Translation: CAAEGSTNQPQHF.

This clone was picked up one time. The chain uses TRBV29-1 and TRBJ1-5, with a possible D match to TRBD1 (5 bases). V gave up 5 bases and J gave up 6 bases, with 14 bases separating them. Germline-derived CDR1 and CDR2 are SQVTM and ANQGSEA. CDR3 length: 13 residues. The DNA of the CDR3 is TGCAGCGTTAGCCAGGGAATGGGTCAGCCCCAGCATTTT. It encodes CSVSQGMGQPQHF.

The CDR3 DNA is TGTGCCATAGGGACTAGCTCGTACGAGCAGTACTTC. This encodes CAIGTSSYEQYF. The chain has TRBV10-3 and TRBJ2-7, with 9 bases fitting TRBD2. CDR3 length: 12 residues. CDR1 and CDR2 (germline): ENHRY, SYGVKD. V lost 9 bases, J lost 4 bases, and 4 bases stayed unmatched.

The chain carries TRBV3-1 (or the pseudogene TRBV3-2) and TRBJ2-5; D remains unclear. The CDR3 has 12 residues. Deletions cut 3 bases from V and 4 bases from J, with 6 bases between. Germline-derived CDR1 and CDR2 are LGHDT and YNNKEL (reference sequence). In nucleotides, the CDR3 is TGTGCCAGCAGCCAGAGGCGAGAGACCCAGTACTTC. The encoded protein is CASSQRRETQYF.

This sequence joins TRBV28 and TRBJ2-5; 12 bases are shared with TRBD2. The ends lost 5 bases at V and 1 base at J; junction bases unmatched: 2. The CDR3 totals 15 residues. Per the germline V gene, CDR1 is MDHEN and CDR2 is SYDVKM. The CDR3 here is CASSLAGGPQETQYF. In DNA, the CDR3 is TGTGCCAGCAGTCTAGCGGGAGGGCCCCAAGAGACCCAGTACTTC.

The rearrangement joins TRBV9 to TRBJ2-5, with D unclear. V lost 3 bases to trimming and J lost 2 bases, with 11 bases between them. Germline loops: CDR1 SGDLS, CDR2 YYNGEE. The CDR3 extends over 14 amino acids. CDR3: CASSALPEQETQYF. The CDR3 coding sequence is TGTGCCAGCAGCGCCCTCCCTGAGCAAGAGACCCAGTACTTC.

The rearrangement joins TRBV28 to TRBJ2-3; 8 positions match TRBD2. This CDR3 contains 16 residues. The trim removed 2 bases at V and 4 bases at J, leaving 8 bases unmatched. Germline loops: CDR1 MDHEN, CDR2 SYDVKM. The CDR3 reads CASSLRREAVADTQYF. The CDR3, as DNA: TGTGCCAGCAGTTTACGGCGGGAGGCGGTGGCAGATACGCAGTATTTT.

The V and J genes are TRBV6-1 and TRBJ2-5; 8 nucleotides agree with TRBD1. The CDR3 has 16 residues. Germline V gene lookup returns CDR1 MNHNS and CDR2 SASEGT. Trimming cost V 0 bases and J 5 bases; bases outside gene matches: 8. This chain's CDR3 is CASSEARGTGSETQYF. For the CDR3, the DNA is TGTGCCAGCAGTGAAGCCAGAGGGACAGGCTCGGAGACCCAGTACTTC.

This rearrangement joins TRBV19 to TRBJ2-4; 11 bases match TRBD1. This CDR3 region has 17 residues. V was pared by 5 bases and J by 6 bases, with 12 bases of the junction left unmatched. Germline V gene lookup returns CDR1 LNHDA and CDR2 SQIVND (reference sequence). The DNA of the CDR3 is TGTGCCAGTAGTCCGTCATCCGGGACAGGGGGGCCAAACATTCAGTACTTC. Translated: CASSPSSGTGGPNIQYF. The whole variable domain, filled in from reference TRBV19 and TRBJ2-4, reads DGGITQSPKYLFRKEGQNVTLSCEQNLNHDAMYWYRQDPGQGLRLIYYSQIVNDFQKGDIAEGYSVSREKKESFPLTVTSAQKNPTAFYLCASSPSSGTGGPNIQYFGAGTRLSVL.

The chain couples TRBV9 to TRBJ2-1, with 8 bases aligning to TRBD1. The length of the CDR3 is 17 residues. The germline gives CDR1 SGDLS, CDR2 YYNGEE. With V trimmed by 5 bases and J by 6 bases, 16 bases remained unmatched. CDR3 region: CASRGALTHRGSNEQFF. CDR3 bases: TGTGCCAGCAGGGGGGCCCTTACCCACAGGGGGAGCAATGAGCAGTTCTTC.

Written as DNA, the CDR3 is TGTGCCAGTAGTAGGGGACAGGTCAACGAGCAGTACTTC. As protein: CASSRGQVNEQYF. The V and J genes are TRBV19 and TRBJ2-7; 8 bases agree with TRBD1. CDR1 and CDR2 from the germline V gene are LNHDA and SQIVND (reference sequence). CDR3 length equals 13 residues. Trimming at V came to 4 bases and at J to 5 bases, leaving 4 bases not matched to a gene.

The sample holds one count of this clone. V and J are TRBV2 and TRBJ1-2; tentative D call: TRBD1 (5 bases). Per the germline V gene, CDR1 is SNHLY and CDR2 is FYNNEI. This CDR3 region has 13 residues. Between the trimmed V and J ends, which lost 1 base and 4 bases, there was a span of 7 bases. The CDR3 here is CASSEGGPYGYTF. CDR3 nucleotide sequence: TGTGCCAGCAGTGAAGGGGGCCCCTATGGCTACACCTTC.